The 16 T cell receptor beta chains below were found in one sample sequenced in a study of cytomegalovirus exposure and HLA in healthy donors. Amplification used 60 Vbeta primers and 13 Jbeta primers. Repertoires were generated with immunoSEQ multiplex PCR, while TCRdb's copy carries only in-frame clones and drops some. The top ten hold around 8% of the sample, which has around 120,000 clones, about four fifths seen once. Source material: PBMCs. These receptors came from a female donor in good health and CMV-seropositive.

This chain uses TRBV5-4 with TRBJ1-6; D gene unclear. This CDR3 region has 17 residues. The germline V gene encodes CDR1 SGHNT and CDR2 YYREEE (reference sequence). The V end lost 0 bases, the J end lost 7 bases, and 17 bases lay between the germline ends. This CDR3 is CASSLATWQMRNSPLHF. The CDR3 DNA reads TGTGCCAGCAGCTTGGCCACATGGCAGATGCGGAATTCACCCCTCCACTTT.

This sequence joins TRBV11-2 and TRBJ2-5; D may be TRBD2 (6 bases). Trimming removed 2 bases from V and 2 bases from J, with 12 bases in between. CDR1 and CDR2 (germline): SGHAT, FQNNGV. There are 15 residues in the CDR3. The CDR3 loop is CASSLSLGRQETQYF. Written as DNA, the CDR3 is TGTGCCAGCAGCTTATCCTTGGGGAGGCAAGAGACCCAGTACTTC.

The rearrangement uses TRBV5-4 and TRBJ2-7, with TRBD1 matching over 8 bases. The CDR3 sequence is 16 residues long. With V trimmed by 0 bases and J by 6 bases, 11 bases remained unmatched. Germline CDR1 SGHNT, CDR2 YYREEE (reference sequence). CDR3 protein: CASSLGGAQGDREQYF. The DNA of the CDR3 is TGTGCCAGCAGCTTGGGGGGGGCACAGGGGGATCGCGAGCAGTACTTC.

The chain couples TRBV30 to TRBJ1-4, with D possibly TRBD1 on 6 matching bases. Deletions cut 3 bases from V and 5 bases from J, with 19 bases between. This CDR3 has 16 residues. Germline-derived CDR1 and CDR2 are GTSNPN and SVGIG (reference sequence). CDR3 nucleotides: TGTGCCTGGAGCGACCCCGACAGGCCAGTAAATGAAAAACTGTTTTTT. It encodes CAWSDPDRPVNEKLFF.

The chain joins TRBV7-9 to TRBJ2-1, with D possibly TRBD2 on 7 matching bases. CDR3 length: 13 amino acids. Germline values: CDR1 SEHNR, CDR2 FQNEAQ (reference sequence). V gave up 6 bases and J gave up 6 bases, with 12 bases separating them. The CDR3 coding sequence is TGTGCCAGCAGGAACCGGGGGGCCAATGAGCAGTTCTTC. Protein product: CASRNRGANEQFF.

The chain joins TRBV29-1 to TRBJ2-7; D is possibly TRBD1 (5 bases). V was pared by 1 base and J by 3 bases, with 7 bases between. This CDR3 is built from 12 residues. Germline CDR1 reads SQVTM; CDR2 reads ANQGSEA. Written as DNA, the CDR3 is TGCAGCGTTGAAGGGGGCGGCTACGAGCAGTACTTC. Protein sequence: CSVEGGGYEQYF.

The chain joins TRBV28 to TRBJ1-3, with D unclear. The germline V gene has CDR1 MDHEN and CDR2 SYDVKM. The CDR3 has 16 amino acids. V lost 3 bases and J 0 bases, leaving 12 bases between the germline ends. The DNA of the CDR3 is TGTGCCAGCAGTTTCGCCCTATTATACTCTGGAAACACCATATATTTT. Amino acid sequence: CASSFALLYSGNTIYF.

V gene TRBV30 combines with J gene TRBJ1-2; 7 nucleotides line up with TRBD1. There are 13 residues in the CDR3. After removal of 2 bases from V and 6 bases from J, the junction contained 6 bases not matched to a gene. Germline-derived CDR1 and CDR2 are GTSNPN and SVGIG (reference sequence). DNA of the CDR3: TGTGCCTGGAGTCCGACAGGGACGGATGGCTACACCTTC. It is translated as CAWSPTGTDGYTF.

This chain links TRBV9 with TRBJ2-1, with 7 bases aligning to TRBD1. In germline, CDR1 is SGDLS, CDR2 YYNGEE. The CDR3 length is 15 residues. With 3 bases clipped from V and 0 bases from J, the junction kept 3 bases outside the gene matches. The CDR3 loop reads CASSETGSSYNEQFF. Here the CDR3 DNA reads TGTGCCAGCAGCGAGACAGGGAGCTCCTACAATGAGCAGTTCTTC.

The J gene is TRBJ2-5, the V gene TRBV7-6, with 8 bases fitting TRBD2. This CDR3 contains 16 residues. Germline V gives CDR1 SGHVS, CDR2 FNYEAQ. V was pared by 5 bases and J by 0 bases, with 8 bases of the junction left unmatched. The DNA for the CDR3 is TGTGCCAGCAGCCAAGAACTAGCGGCAAACCAAGAGACCCAGTACTTC. It specifies CASSQELAANQETQYF.

The CDR3 bases are TGTGCCAGCAGGGCTTTCTCTGGAAACACCATATATTTT. Translation: CASRAFSGNTIYF. V is TRBV6-5 and J is TRBJ1-3; D not resolved. Per germline, CDR1 MNHEY and CDR2 SVGAGI. V lost 6 bases and J 0 bases, leaving 6 bases between the germline ends. The CDR3 length is 13 residues.

DNA for the CDR3: TGTGCCAGCAGCTTAGCGCCCCAGTACGAGCAGTACTTC. This sequence encodes CASSLAPQYEQYF. The chain employs TRBV7-9 and TRBJ2-7; no definite D call. Germline CDR1 and CDR2: SEHNR and FQNEAQ (reference sequence). CDR3 length equals 13 residues. Trimming took 0 bases from V and 4 from J, leaving 7 bases between them.

The J gene is TRBJ1-5, the V gene TRBV10-1, with D possibly matching TRBD1 (5 bases). CDR3 length: 14 amino acids. V lost 10 bases to trimming and J lost 5 bases, with 18 bases between them. CDR1 is WNHNN, CDR2 SYGVQD, per germline (reference sequence). CDR3 DNA: TGCGCCATCGGGGGGACCCGGGGGTATCAGCCCCAGCATTTT. Its protein product is CAIGGTRGYQPQHF.

The chain uses TRBV7-2 and TRBJ1-6; 7 bases fit TRBD1. The CDR3 is 15 residues long. Germline lookup yields CDR1 SGHTA and CDR2 FQGNSA. V trimming: 5 bases; J trimming: 6 bases; junction bases outside the gene matches: 7. The CDR3 loop is CASSADRASNSPLHF. Here the CDR3 DNA reads TGTGCCAGCAGCGCTGACAGGGCTTCTAATTCACCCCTCCACTTT.

The J gene is TRBJ1-5, the V gene TRBV9; TRBD1 aligns across 7 bases. CDR3 length equals 13 residues. V lost 5 bases, J lost 3 bases, and 2 bases stayed unmatched. The V gene's germline CDR1 is SGDLS and CDR2 YYNGEE. CDR3 in DNA: TGTGCCAGCAGTACAGGGGTCAATCAGCCCCAGCATTTT. This sequence encodes CASSTGVNQPQHF.

This clone was detected a few times. The chain is built from TRBV6-5 and TRBJ2-5, with D possibly matching TRBD2 (6 bases). CDR3 size: 13 residues. Between the trimmed V and J ends, which lost 5 bases and 1 base, there was a span of 8 bases. The germline V gene encodes CDR1 MNHEY and CDR2 SVGAGI. CDR3 in amino acids: CASSRTIQETQYF. The CDR3, as DNA: TGTGCCAGCAGTCGGACTATCCAAGAGACCCAGTACTTC.